A selection of T cell receptor beta chains follows, all from one sample in a study of PD-1 blockade in classical Hodgkin lymphoma. Repertoires were generated with immunoSEQ multiplex PCR, while TCRdb's copy carries only in-frame clones and drops some. The table includes more than 25,000 clones, roughly nine tenths detected once. The sequenced material came from CD4+ T cells from blood. The receptors were gathered from a human donor with classical Hodgkin lymphoma. Both conserved end residues are part of each CDR3. The D gene is left open where the match is weak. Clone size appears in some rows only: once, few, many, or a class for an expanded clone.

TRBV10-1	TRBJ2-1	.	.	TGCGCCAGCAGTGGCTTGGAAGGGGGAAGCTCCTACAATGAGCAGTTCTTC	CASSGLEGGSSYNEQFF
TRBV11-3	TRBJ2-1	TRBD2	once	TGTGCCAGCAGTCAAGCTCCGACTAGCTTCCTCGATAATGAGCAGTTCTTC	CASSQAPTSFLDNEQFF
TRBV6-5	TRBJ2-7	TRBD2	.	TGTGCCAGCAGTTACTCGAGAGTAGCGGGCTACGAGCAGTACTTC	CASSYSRVAGYEQYF
TRBV5-1	TRBJ1-1	.	.	TGCGCCAGCAGCAGGGGACGGGACATGAACACTGAAGCTTTCTTT	CASSRGRDMNTEAFF
TRBV19	TRBJ1-5	.	.	TGTGCCAGTAGGCTTAAGGGCAATCAGCCCCAGCATTTT	CASRLKGNQPQHF
TRBV4-1	TRBJ1-1	.	.	TGCGCCAGCAGCCCCCGGTCGGGGCAGGGCACTGAAGCTTTCTTT	CASSPRSGQGTEAFF
TRBV11-3	TRBJ2-7	.	.	TGTGCCAGCAGCTTAAACACGGGACCATACGAGCAGTACTTC	CASSLNTGPYEQYF
TRBV2	TRBJ2-7	TRBD1	.	TGTGCCAGCAGTGCCGGACAGGGGGCCTACGAGCAGTACTTC	CASSAGQGAYEQYF
TRBV2	TRBJ2-3	.	.	TGTGCCAGCAGACCAGTAGAGTCAGATACGCAGTATTTT	CASRPVESDTQYF
TRBV6-6	TRBJ1-4	.	once	TGTGCCAGCAGTCATAATCGGGCTAATGAAAAACTGTTTTTT	CASSHNRANEKLFF
TRBV10-1	TRBJ2-1	.	few	TGCGCCAGCAGTGCGGGCTATGAGCAGTTCTTC	CASSAGYEQFF
TRBV4-1	TRBJ2-1	TRBD1	.	TGCGCCAGCAGCCAATCGGGCGTCGGGACAGGGCGTGATAATGAGCAGTTCTTC	CASSQSGVGTGRDNEQFF
TRBV5-8	TRBJ2-1	TRBD1	.	TGTGCCAGCAGCTTGAGGCGACAGGGCCGCTACAATGAGCAGTTCTTC	CASSLRRQGRYNEQFF
TRBV18	TRBJ2-7	.	.	TGTGCCAGCTCACCACCGACCGCCGGAGCCTACGAGCAGTACTTC	CASSPPTAGAYEQYF
TRBV18	TRBJ1-6	TRBD1	.	TGTGCCAGCTCACGAGGAGGGGGCTCGTCACCCCTCCACTTT	CASSRGGGSSPLHF
TRBV10-3	TRBJ1-3	.	.	TGTGCCATCAGTGAGGGACAAATCTCTGGAAACACCATATATTTT	CAISEGQISGNTIYF
TRBV29-1	TRBJ2-3	TRBD1	.	TGCAGCGTTCGATGGGACAGGAGCACAGATACGCAGTATTTT	CSVRWDRSTDTQYF
TRBV7-2	TRBJ2-7	.	.	TGTGCCAGCAGCTTAAGTACAGGGCCTACCTACGAGCAGTACTTC	CASSLSTGPTYEQYF
TRBV2	TRBJ2-1	.	.	TGTGCCAGCAGGTCACTAGGTGAGCAGTTCTTC	CASRSLGEQFF
TRBV6-6	TRBJ2-1	.	.	TGTGCCAGCAGTTATCGCCTTGACTACAATGAGCAGTTCTTC	CASSYRLDYNEQFF
TRBV5-1	TRBJ2-1	.	.	TGCGCCAGCAGCTCGAGGGGTTACAATGAGCAGTTCTTC	CASSSRGYNEQFF
TRBV11-2	TRBJ2-5	TRBD2	.	TGTGCCAGCAGCTTAGATATTGGGAGCGGGGAGGAGACCCAGTACTTC	CASSLDIGSGEETQYF
TRBV19	TRBJ1-1	.	.	TGTGCCAGTAGTATAGCGGTCGTTGGGGGCACTGAAGCTTTCTTT	CASSIAVVGGTEAFF
TRBV4-3	TRBJ2-1	.	.	TGCGCCAGCAGCCAAGTTTTTCGGGGCGACCCCTACAATGAGCAGTTCTTC	CASSQVFRGDPYNEQFF
TRBV7-9	TRBJ2-1	.	few	TGTGCCAGCAGCTCGACTCCGGTAGGAAAGCAGTTCTTC	CASSSTPVGKQFF
TRBV7-8	TRBJ2-2	.	.	TGTGCCAGCAGCTTTGACACCGGGGAGCTGTTTTTT	CASSFDTGELFF
TRBV6-5	TRBJ2-7	TRBD2	.	TGTGCCACCAAAAGGGACGGGAGGGGACGGGAGCAGTACTTC	CATKRDGRGREQYF
TRBV5-1	TRBJ2-7	TRBD1	.	TGCGCCAGCAGCTCTACAGGGGGCCTGGGCTACGAGCAGTACTTC	CASSSTGGLGYEQYF
TRBV5-1	TRBJ2-5	TRBD1	.	TGCGCCAGCAGCTTGGGTGACAGGGGTCAGAAAGAGACCCAGTACTTC	CASSLGDRGQKETQYF
TRBV11-2	TRBJ2-7	.	.	TGTGCCAGCAGCGTGTCCCGACGTGAGCAGTACTTC	CASSVSRREQYF
TRBV6-1	TRBJ2-1	TRBD2	.	TGTGCCAGCAGGGAAGTCGGGGGGTCTGCTTTCAATGAGCAGTTCTTC	CASREVGGSAFNEQFF
TRBV19	TRBJ2-7	.	few	TGTGCCAGTAGTCTCCAGGTATCCGCCGAGCAGTACTTC	CASSLQVSAEQYF
TRBV7-2	TRBJ2-4	TRBD2	.	TGTGCCAGCAGCTCGGGGACTAGCGGGAGTGGTGACATTCAGTACTTC	CASSSGTSGSGDIQYF
TRBV28	TRBJ1-1	.	.	TGTGCCAGCAGTCGACAGCGCCGGGGAACTGAAGCTTTCTTT	CASSRQRRGTEAFF
TRBV6-1	TRBJ2-7	TRBD2	.	TGTGCCAGCAGGATTAGCGGGAGCTCGAGAGAGCAGTACTTC	CASRISGSSREQYF